This entry lists 28 T cell receptor beta chains sequenced from one sample in a study of radiotherapy plus CTLA-4 blockade in lung cancer. Sequenced by immunoSEQ multiplex PCR; TCRdb stores in-frame clones only, minus some. The table has about 41,000 clones, approximately 79% seen once. The sequencing here drew on peripheral blood, taken from a patient treated with radiotherapy plus ipilimumab. These receptors were taken from a human donor with non-small cell lung cancer who had stable disease on radiotherapy plus ipilimumab.

The rearrangement links TRBV6-1 to TRBJ2-1; D not resolved. Germline lookup yields CDR1 MNHNS and CDR2 SASEGT. Trimming removed 4 bases from V and 10 bases from J, with 8 bases in between. The CDR3 runs to 11 residues. CDR3 sequence: CASSVYWEQFF. In DNA, the CDR3 is TGTGCCAGCAGTGTCTATTGGGAGCAGTTCTTC.

The V call is TRBV6-4, the J call TRBJ2-2; a possible D gene is TRBD1 (5 bases). CDR3 length equals 14 residues. Germline assignment: CDR1 MRHNA and CDR2 SNTAGT. Trimming cost V 6 bases and J 2 bases, with 10 bases left between them. The CDR3 nucleotides are TGTGCCAGCAGCTTACAGGAAAACACCGGGGAGCTGTTTTTT. Residues: CASSLQENTGELFF.

With regard to this clone: Other DNA sequences of this sample code for an identical CDR3. The chain joins TRBV4-2 to TRBJ1-5, with 9 bases that match TRBD1. Germline CDR1 is LGHNA and CDR2 is YNFKEQ. The CDR3 is 16 residues long. V lost 0 bases, J lost 11 bases, and 11 bases stayed unmatched. The CDR3 reads CASSQEGQTGGLAQHF. CDR3 nucleotides: TGTGCCAGCAGCCAAGAGGGACAGACAGGGGGGTTGGCCCAGCATTTT.

This clone was observed a few times. The chain couples TRBV6-1 to TRBJ1-4; TRBD1 aligns across 7 bases. CDR1 and CDR2 from the germline V gene are MNHNS and SASEGT. With V trimmed by 6 bases and J by 8 bases, 9 bases remained unmatched. The CDR3 has 14 residues. The CDR3 DNA follows: TGTGCCAGCAGAGTACAGGGGCCAGAAGAAAAACTGTTTTTT. Its protein product is CASRVQGPEEKLFF.

V usage is TRBV7-3 and J usage is TRBJ1-2; no clear D. The germline gives CDR1 SGHTA, CDR2 FQGTGA. The ends were cut back, 2 bases at V and 6 bases at J, with 13 bases in the middle. The CDR3 extends over 14 amino acids. In nucleotides, the CDR3 is TGTGCCAGCAGCTTAGACCCAGTTGGGGATGGCTACACCTTC. This gives the protein CASSLDPVGDGYTF.

V is TRBV11-2 and J is TRBJ2-5; perhaps TRBD1 as D (5 bases). Per the germline V gene, CDR1 is SGHAT and CDR2 is FQNNGV. The V end was cut by 0 bases, the J end by 5 bases, with 16 bases between. The CDR3 runs 16 residues. The CDR3 loop is CASSLELRWGRETQYF. Written as DNA, the CDR3 is TGTGCCAGCAGCTTAGAACTCAGGTGGGGCCGGGAGACCCAGTACTTC.

V gene TRBV29-1 combines with J gene TRBJ2-6; D perhaps matches TRBD1 (6 bases). The V end was cut by 4 bases, the J end by 2 bases, with 15 bases between. The CDR3 has 16 amino acids. Germline CDR1 reads SQVTM; CDR2 reads ANQGSEA. This CDR3 is CSVVGPEGAGANVLTF. The CDR3 DNA reads as TGCAGCGTTGTCGGACCTGAGGGGGCTGGGGCCAACGTCCTGACTTTC.

V and J are TRBV7-6 and TRBJ1-6; TRBD1 aligns across 7 bases. Unmatched junction bases numbered 1, after V lost 5 bases and J lost 6 bases. From germline, CDR1 is SGHVS and CDR2 FNYEAQ. This CDR3 has 13 residues. The CDR3 here is CASSQGGNSPLHF. DNA of the CDR3: TGTGCCAGCAGCCAGGGGGGTAATTCACCCCTCCACTTT.

The chain has TRBV19 and TRBJ1-2, with 9 bases matching TRBD1. The CDR3 loop spans 16 amino acids. With V trimmed by 3 bases and J by 6 bases, 11 bases remained unmatched. Germline V gene data show CDR1 as LNHDA and CDR2 as SQIVND (reference sequence). CDR3 region: CASSIAPGTGQNGYTF. The DNA of the CDR3 is TGTGCCAGTAGTATCGCCCCCGGGACAGGGCAGAATGGCTACACCTTC.

The chain links TRBV18 to TRBJ1-3; possibly TRBD1 for D (6 bases). The CDR3 loop spans 15 amino acids. From germline, CDR1 is KGHSH and CDR2 LQKENI. V lost 8 bases, J lost 2 bases, and 16 bases lay in between. In nucleotides, the CDR3 is TGTGCCAGCCATTCCGGGGGCTACGCTGGAAACACCATATATTTT. Protein product: CASHSGGYAGNTIYF.

The gene calls are TRBV19 and TRBJ2-3; 8 nucleotides agree with TRBD1. The CDR3 extends over 15 amino acids. Germline V lookup: CDR1 LNHDA, CDR2 SQIVND (reference sequence). Germline trimming cut 0 bases from V and 1 base from J; bases unmatched to any gene: 0. The CDR3 DNA follows: TGTGCCAGTAGTATAGACAGGGGGCGCACAGATACGCAGTATTTT. This codes for CASSIDRGRTDTQYF.

The V call is TRBV14, the J call TRBJ2-7; TRBD1 is a possible D gene (6 bases). This CDR3 is built from 14 residues. The germline CDR1 and CDR2 sequences are SGHDN and FVKESK. V lost 1 base and J lost 4, with 11 bases in between. The CDR3: CASSQGTVNYEQYV. The CDR3, as DNA: TGTGCCAGCAGCCAAGGGACAGTCAATTACGAGCAGTACGTC.

This chain uses TRBV6-5 with TRBJ2-7; D gene ambiguous. This CDR3 has 13 residues. Trimming removed 5 bases at V and 3 bases at J, with 11 bases between. Looked up from germline, CDR1 is MNHEY and CDR2 is SVGAGI. CDR3 sequence reads: CASSDGPGYEQYV. The CDR3 nucleotides are TGTGCCAGCAGTGATGGGCCAGGCTACGAGCAGTACGTC.

This clone was recorded at least ten times. This chain connects TRBV15 to TRBJ1-1; D gene uncertain. V shed 0 bases and J shed 1 base, with 6 bases lying between them. Germline V gene lookup returns CDR1 LNHNV and CDR2 YYDKDF (reference sequence). The CDR3 totals 14 residues. Here the CDR3 reads CATSRDPANTEAFF. CDR3 DNA sequence: TGTGCCACCAGCAGAGATCCCGCGAACACTGAAGCTTTCTTT.

This chain links TRBV18 with TRBJ2-2; D is undetermined. Germline CDR1 is KGHSH and CDR2 is LQKENI. The CDR3 runs to 15 residues. Trimming stripped 0 bases from V and 1 base from J, with 6 bases between. This chain's CDR3 is CASSPPTVNTGELFF. The CDR3 region has the DNA TGTGCCAGCTCACCACCGACGGTGAACACCGGGGAGCTGTTTTTT.

The V call is TRBV30, the J call TRBJ1-5; D gene uncertain. Per the germline V gene, CDR1 is GTSNPN and CDR2 is SVGIG (reference sequence). The CDR3 is made up of 13 amino acids. The V gene lost 1 base and the J gene lost 4 bases, with 8 bases spanning the gap. Here the CDR3 reads CAWSAGLNQPQHF. In nucleotides, the CDR3 is TGTGCCTGGAGTGCAGGCCTGAATCAGCCCCAGCATTTT. The complete variable domain, with remaining parts taken from reference TRBV30 and TRBJ1-5, reads SQTIHQWPATLVQPVGSPLSLECTVEGTSNPNLYWYRQAAGRGLQLLFYSVGIGQISSEVPQNLSASRPQDRQFILSSKKLLLSDSGFYLCAWSAGLNQPQHFGDGTRLSIL.

This clone was found a few times. The chain carries TRBV19 and TRBJ1-4; possibly TRBD1 for D (5 bases). Trimming removed 5 bases at V and 2 bases at J, with 15 bases between. CDR1 and CDR2 from the germline V gene are LNHDA and SQIVND (reference sequence). The CDR3 contains 16 residues. Here the CDR3 DNA reads TGTGCCAGTAGTTCTTCGTTGCAGGGCACTAATGAAAAACTGTTTTTT. It is translated as CASSSSLQGTNEKLFF.

The chain combines TRBV30 with TRBJ1-5, with D possibly matching TRBD1 (5 bases). This CDR3 has 12 amino acids. The ends were cut back, 4 bases at V and 6 bases at J, with 10 bases in the middle. CDR1 GTSNPN and CDR2 SVGIG come from the germline V gene (reference sequence). The CDR3 region is CAWKKGPQPQHF. The CDR3 DNA reads TGTGCCTGGAAGAAGGGGCCTCAGCCCCAGCATTTT.

The gene calls are TRBV7-3 and TRBJ2-1, with 8 bases lining up with TRBD2. In germline, CDR1 is SGHTA, CDR2 FQGTGA. Losses at the gene ends were 3 bases for V and 9 bases for J; bases not matched to a gene: 7. This CDR3 contains 14 residues. The CDR3 DNA reads as TGTGCCAGCAGCTTCGGGGGGGATAATGCTGAGCAGTTCTTC. Translation gives CASSFGGDNAEQFF.

This clone was observed a handful of times. The chain employs TRBV9 and TRBJ1-1; D call uncertain. The CDR3 sequence is 14 residues long. V lost 2 bases and J 5 bases, leaving 13 bases between the germline ends. The germline CDR1 and CDR2 sequences are SGDLS and YYNGEE. CDR3 loop: CASSVVPEMTEAFF. CDR3 coding DNA: TGTGCCAGCAGCGTCGTTCCGGAAATGACTGAAGCTTTCTTT.

This clone has just a few counts. This rearrangement joins TRBV4-1 to TRBJ1-1; 8 nucleotides agree with TRBD1. The V and J ends lost 4 bases and 7 bases, in that order; junction bases with no gene match: 5. Germline assignment: CDR1 MGHRA and CDR2 YSYEKL. This CDR3 has 13 amino acids. In nucleotides, the CDR3 is TGCGCCAGCAGCCTTCAGGGGGCGATTGAAGCTTTCTTT. The encoded protein is CASSLQGAIEAFF.

Only one count was recorded for this clone. The rearrangement joins TRBV19 to TRBJ1-4; 8 nucleotides match TRBD1. The V gene end was trimmed by 8 bases and the J gene end by 4 bases; junction bases not matched to a gene: 9. Germline CDR1 is LNHDA and CDR2 is SQIVND (reference sequence). The CDR3 spans 15 residues. CDR3 protein: CASGGTDRGNEKLFF. In DNA, the CDR3 is TGTGCCAGTGGGGGAACCGACAGGGGTAATGAAAAACTGTTTTTT.

The rearrangement uses TRBV28 and TRBJ1-2, with D unresolved. V was clipped by 5 bases and J by 1 base, with 5 bases between them. This CDR3 has 12 residues. Germline V gene lookup returns CDR1 MDHEN and CDR2 SYDVKM. The CDR3, as DNA: TGTGCCAGCAGTGAGGTTAACTATGGCTACACCTTC. Residues: CASSEVNYGYTF.

This chain joins TRBV9 and TRBJ1-1, with D maybe TRBD1 (6 bases). CDR3 size: 13 residues. V gave up 4 bases and J gave up 7 bases, with 14 bases separating them. In germline, CDR1 is SGDLS, CDR2 YYNGEE. The CDR3 reads CASSPQLQGEAFF. CDR3 coding DNA: TGTGCCAGCAGCCCCCAACTACAGGGTGAAGCTTTCTTT.

This clone was observed a handful of times. The gene calls are TRBV5-8 and TRBJ2-3; the D call may be TRBD1 or TRBD2 (5 bases each). The V and J ends lost 4 bases and 6 bases respectively, with 18 bases between them. The CDR3 is 15 amino acids. Germline V gene sequence: CDR1 SGHTS, CDR2 YDEGEE. The CDR3 protein is CASSPPFIEGDTQYF. The CDR3 DNA reads as TGTGCCAGCAGCCCTCCCTTCATAGAGGGGGATACGCAGTATTTT.

This chain joins TRBV7-2 and TRBJ1-2; D is ambiguous. Germline lookup yields CDR1 SGHTA and CDR2 FQGNSA. V was pared by 5 bases and J by 3 bases, with 7 bases between. CDR3 length: 12 residues. The CDR3 DNA reads TGTGCCAGCAGCCTCCGGGACTATGGCTACACCTTC. Its protein is CASSLRDYGYTF.

The chain joins TRBV7-8 to TRBJ2-7; the D gene could be TRBD1 or TRBD2 (5 bases each). CDR1 SGHVS and CDR2 FQNEAQ come from the germline V gene. The CDR3 loop spans 12 amino acids. This CDR3 is CASSPTGTPSEV. The CDR3 DNA follows: TGTGCCAGCAGCCCAACCGGGACCCCCTCTGAAGTC.

This sequence joins TRBV19 and TRBJ2-1; D is perhaps TRBD2 (7 bases). The CDR3 extends over 15 amino acids. Germline V gene sequence: CDR1 LNHDA, CDR2 SQIVND (reference sequence). V shed 5 bases and J shed 3 bases, with 14 bases lying between them. The CDR3 spells CASSGGAWVYNEQFF. The DNA of the CDR3 is TGTGCCAGTAGTGGGGGGGCCTGGGTCTACAATGAGCAGTTCTTC.